The source of this TCR beta chain is a study of CD8 T cells in ankylosing spondylitis. The J segment lost 2 bases and the V segment lost 1 base, leaving 6 bases of the junction unmatched. The CDR3 length is 15 residues. CDR1 and CDR2 from the germline V gene are DFQATT and SNEGSKA (reference sequence). As regards this clonotype: Its antigen is not known.

Researchers built TCR beta libraries using quantitative 5'-RACE with molecular barcodes. One entry per CDR3 protein results from TCRdb running MiXCR on the 5' RACE reads. This sample yields 450,000 or so distinct CDR3 sequences, of which roughly a quarter are seen a single time; about 0.89% belongs to the top ten. Study results and caveats: Clones linked with disease were CD8+ and fairly uncommon in the peripheral blood. A motif of eight or nine highly homologous TCR beta variants was seen as apparently characteristic of ankylosing spondylitis blood. Enrichment of disease-linked clones was reportedly significant in matched ankylosing spondylitis synovial fluid. Past studies reported some motif variants in reactive arthritis synovial fluid and blood.

V and J are TRBV20-1 and TRBJ1-2, with 8 bases lining up with TRBD1. This TCR was sampled from a male donor with ankylosing spondylitis. Sequenced: blood, either unsorted or a sorted T cell fraction (not recorded which). For the CDR3, the DNA is TGCAGTGCTAGAGCGACAGGGGATAGAAACTATGGCTACACCTTC. Amino acid sequence: CSARATGDRNYGYTF.